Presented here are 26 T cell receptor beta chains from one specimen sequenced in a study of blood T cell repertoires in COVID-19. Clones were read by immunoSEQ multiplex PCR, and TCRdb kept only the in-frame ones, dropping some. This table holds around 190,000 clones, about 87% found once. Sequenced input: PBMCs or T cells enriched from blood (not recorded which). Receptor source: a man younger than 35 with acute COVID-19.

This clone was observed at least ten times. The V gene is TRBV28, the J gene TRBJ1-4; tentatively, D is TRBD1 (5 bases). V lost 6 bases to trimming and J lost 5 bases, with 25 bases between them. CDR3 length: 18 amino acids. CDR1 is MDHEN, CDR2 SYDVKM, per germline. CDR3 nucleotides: TGTGCCAGCAGCCACCCCCTGGGGAGGGGAAAGAAGAATGAAAAACTGTTTTTT. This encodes CASSHPLGRGKKNEKLFF.

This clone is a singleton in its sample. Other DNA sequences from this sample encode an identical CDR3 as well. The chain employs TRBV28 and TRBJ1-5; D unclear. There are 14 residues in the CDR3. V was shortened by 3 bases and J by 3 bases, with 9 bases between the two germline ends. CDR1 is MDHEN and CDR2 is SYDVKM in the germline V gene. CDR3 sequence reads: CASSLRGNNQPQHF. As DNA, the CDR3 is TGTGCCAGCAGTTTGAGAGGGAACAATCAGCCCCAGCATTTT.

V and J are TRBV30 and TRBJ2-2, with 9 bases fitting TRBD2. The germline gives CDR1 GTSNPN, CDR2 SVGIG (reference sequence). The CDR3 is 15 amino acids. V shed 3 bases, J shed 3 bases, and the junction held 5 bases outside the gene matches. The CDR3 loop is CAWRRASGDTGELFF. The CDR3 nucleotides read TGTGCCTGGAGGAGGGCTAGCGGGGACACCGGGGAGCTGTTTTTT.

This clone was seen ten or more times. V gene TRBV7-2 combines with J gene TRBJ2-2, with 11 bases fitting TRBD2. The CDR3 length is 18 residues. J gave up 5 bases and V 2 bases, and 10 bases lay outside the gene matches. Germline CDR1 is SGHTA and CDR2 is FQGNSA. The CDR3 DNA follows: TGTGCCAGCAGCTTATGGCCCGGGGGGACTAGCGGAACCGGGGAGCTGTTTTTT. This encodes CASSLWPGGTSGTGELFF.

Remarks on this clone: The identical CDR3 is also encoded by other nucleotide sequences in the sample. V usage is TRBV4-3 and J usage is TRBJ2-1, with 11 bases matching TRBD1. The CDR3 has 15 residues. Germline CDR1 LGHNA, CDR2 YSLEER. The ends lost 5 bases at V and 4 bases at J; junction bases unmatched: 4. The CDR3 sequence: CASSRDRGSYNEQFF. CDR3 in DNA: TGCGCCAGCAGCAGGGACAGGGGGTCGTACAATGAGCAGTTCTTC.

CDR3 sequence: CASSLALGDRSSGNTIYF. The CDR3 coding sequence is TGTGCCAGCAGCTTAGCTCTTGGTGACCGGAGCTCTGGAAACACCATATATTTT. V is TRBV7-8 and J is TRBJ1-3; no reliable D call. Germline CDR1 reads SGHVS; CDR2 reads FQNEAQ. CDR3 length: 18 residues. With 0 bases removed from V and 0 bases from J, the gap between germline ends came to 15 bases.

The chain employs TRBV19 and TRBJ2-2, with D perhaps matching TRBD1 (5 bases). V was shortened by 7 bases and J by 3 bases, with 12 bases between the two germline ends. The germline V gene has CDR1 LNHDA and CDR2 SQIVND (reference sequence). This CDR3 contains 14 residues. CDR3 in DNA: TGTGCCAGTATGACAGCGACGCACACCGGGGAGCTGTTTTTT. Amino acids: CASMTATHTGELFF. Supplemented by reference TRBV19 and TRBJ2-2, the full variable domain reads DGGITQSPKYLFRKEGQNVTLSCEQNLNHDAMYWYRQDPGQGLRLIYYSQIVNDFQKGDIAEGYSVSREKKESFPLTVTSAQKNPTAFYLCASMTATHTGELFFGEGSRLTVL.

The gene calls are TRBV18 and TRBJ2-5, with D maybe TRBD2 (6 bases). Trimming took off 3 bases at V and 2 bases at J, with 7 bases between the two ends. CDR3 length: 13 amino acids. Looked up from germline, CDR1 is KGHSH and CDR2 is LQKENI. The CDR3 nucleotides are TGTGCCAGCTCACCTGGGGGGCAAGAGACCCAGTACTTC. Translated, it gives CASSPGGQETQYF.

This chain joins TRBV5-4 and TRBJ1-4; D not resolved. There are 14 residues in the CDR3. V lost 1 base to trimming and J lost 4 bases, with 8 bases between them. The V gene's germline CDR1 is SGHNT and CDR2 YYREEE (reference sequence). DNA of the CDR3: TGTGCCAGCAGCTTGTGGCAGCGTAATGAAAAACTGTTTTTT. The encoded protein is CASSLWQRNEKLFF.

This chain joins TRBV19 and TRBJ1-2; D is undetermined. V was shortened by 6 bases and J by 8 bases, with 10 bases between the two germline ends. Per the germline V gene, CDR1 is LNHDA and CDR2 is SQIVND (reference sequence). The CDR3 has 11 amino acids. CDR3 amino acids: CASSMGGGYTF. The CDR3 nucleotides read TGTGCCAGTAGCATGGGAGGAGGCTACACCTTC.

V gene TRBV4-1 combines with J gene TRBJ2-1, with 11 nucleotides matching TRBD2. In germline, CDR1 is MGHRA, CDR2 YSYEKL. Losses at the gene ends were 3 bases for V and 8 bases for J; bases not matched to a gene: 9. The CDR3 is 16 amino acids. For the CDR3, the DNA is TGCGCCAGCAGCCAGGAAACTAGCGGGGGTTGGGATGAGCAGTTCTTC. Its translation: CASSQETSGGWDEQFF.

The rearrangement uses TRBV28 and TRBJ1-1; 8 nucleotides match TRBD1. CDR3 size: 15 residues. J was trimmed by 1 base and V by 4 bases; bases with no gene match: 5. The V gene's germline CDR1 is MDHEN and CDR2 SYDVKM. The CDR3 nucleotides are TGTGCCAGCAGTTCAGGGGGCGGCTCGAACACTGAAGCTTTCTTT. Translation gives CASSSGGGSNTEAFF.

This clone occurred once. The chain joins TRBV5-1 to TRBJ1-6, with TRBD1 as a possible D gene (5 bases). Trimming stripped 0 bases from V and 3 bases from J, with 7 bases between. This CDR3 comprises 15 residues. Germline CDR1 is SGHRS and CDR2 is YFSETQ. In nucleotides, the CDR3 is TGCGCCAGCAGCTTGGCCCAGGGCTATAATTCACCCCTCCACTTT. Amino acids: CASSLAQGYNSPLHF.

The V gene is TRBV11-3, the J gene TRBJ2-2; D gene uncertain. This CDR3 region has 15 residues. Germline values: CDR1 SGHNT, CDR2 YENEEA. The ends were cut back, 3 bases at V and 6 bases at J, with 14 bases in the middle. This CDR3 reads CASSLAREESGELFF. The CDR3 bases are TGTGCCAGCAGCTTGGCCCGAGAGGAGTCCGGGGAGCTGTTTTTT.

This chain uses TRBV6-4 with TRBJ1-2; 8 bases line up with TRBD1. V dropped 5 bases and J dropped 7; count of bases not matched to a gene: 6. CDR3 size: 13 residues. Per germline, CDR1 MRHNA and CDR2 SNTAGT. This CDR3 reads CASSRTGIGGYTF. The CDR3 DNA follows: TGTGCCAGCAGTAGGACAGGGATCGGTGGCTACACCTTC.

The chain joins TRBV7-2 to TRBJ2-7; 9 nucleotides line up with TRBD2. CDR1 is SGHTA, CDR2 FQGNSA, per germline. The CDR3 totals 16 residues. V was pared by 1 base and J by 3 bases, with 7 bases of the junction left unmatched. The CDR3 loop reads CASSLDAGGSVYEQYF. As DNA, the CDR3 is TGTGCCAGCAGCTTAGATGCGGGAGGGTCCGTCTACGAGCAGTACTTC.

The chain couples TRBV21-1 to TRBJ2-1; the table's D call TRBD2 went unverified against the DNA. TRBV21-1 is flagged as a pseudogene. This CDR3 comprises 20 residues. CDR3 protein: CASSKWVWTSGNFPDNEQFF. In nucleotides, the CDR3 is TGTGCCAGCAGCAAATGGGTTTGGACTAGCGGGAATTTTCCGGACAATGAGCAGTTCTTC.

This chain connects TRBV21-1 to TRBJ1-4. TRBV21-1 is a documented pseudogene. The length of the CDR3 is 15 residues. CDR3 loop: CASSHEGSTNEKLFF. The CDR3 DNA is TGTGCCAGCAGCCATGAGGGCTCAACTAATGAAAAACTGTTTTTT.

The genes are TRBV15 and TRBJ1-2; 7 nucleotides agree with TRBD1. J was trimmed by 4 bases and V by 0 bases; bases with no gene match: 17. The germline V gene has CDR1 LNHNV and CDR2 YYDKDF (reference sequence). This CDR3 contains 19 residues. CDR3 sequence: CATSRDFLGSVDRTYGYTF. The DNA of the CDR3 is TGTGCCACCAGCAGAGATTTTCTTGGTTCCGTGGACAGGACCTATGGCTACACCTTC.

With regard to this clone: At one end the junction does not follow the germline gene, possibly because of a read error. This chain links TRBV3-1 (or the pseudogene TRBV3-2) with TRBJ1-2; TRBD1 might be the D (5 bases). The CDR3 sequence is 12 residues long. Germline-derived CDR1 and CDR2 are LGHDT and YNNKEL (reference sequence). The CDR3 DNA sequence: TGTGCCAGCAGCCAGAGTGAGGACACGGTCGTCTTC. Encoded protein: CASSQSEDTVVF.

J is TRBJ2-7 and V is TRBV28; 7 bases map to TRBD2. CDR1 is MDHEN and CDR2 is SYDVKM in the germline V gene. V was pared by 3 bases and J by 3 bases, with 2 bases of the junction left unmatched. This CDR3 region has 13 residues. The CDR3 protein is CASSLAGDYEQYF. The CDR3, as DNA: TGTGCCAGCAGTTTGGCGGGAGACTACGAGCAGTACTTC.

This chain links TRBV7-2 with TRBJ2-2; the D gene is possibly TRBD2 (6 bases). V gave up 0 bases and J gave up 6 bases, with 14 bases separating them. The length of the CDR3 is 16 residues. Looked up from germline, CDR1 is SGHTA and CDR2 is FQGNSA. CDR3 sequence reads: CASSLASASVAGELFF. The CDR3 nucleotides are TGTGCCAGCAGCTTAGCGAGCGCTAGCGTTGCCGGGGAGCTGTTTTTT.

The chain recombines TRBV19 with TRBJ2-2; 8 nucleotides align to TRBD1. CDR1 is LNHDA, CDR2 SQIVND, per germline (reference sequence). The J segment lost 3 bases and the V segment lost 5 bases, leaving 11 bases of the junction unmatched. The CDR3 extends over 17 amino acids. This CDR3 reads CASSRGTGTGYTGELFF. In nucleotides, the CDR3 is TGTGCCAGTAGTCGGGGGACAGGTACGGGATACACCGGGGAGCTGTTTTTT. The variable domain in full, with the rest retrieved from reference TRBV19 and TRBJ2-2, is DGGITQSPKYLFRKEGQNVTLSCEQNLNHDAMYWYRQDPGQGLRLIYYSQIVNDFQKGDIAEGYSVSREKKESFPLTVTSAQKNPTAFYLCASSRGTGTGYTGELFFGEGSRLTVL.

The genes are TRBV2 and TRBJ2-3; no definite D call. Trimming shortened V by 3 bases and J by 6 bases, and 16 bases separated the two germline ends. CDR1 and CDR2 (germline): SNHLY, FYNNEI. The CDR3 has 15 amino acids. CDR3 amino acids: CASSDPPLETDTQYF. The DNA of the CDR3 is TGTGCCAGCAGTGACCCTCCTCTAGAAACTGATACGCAGTATTTT.

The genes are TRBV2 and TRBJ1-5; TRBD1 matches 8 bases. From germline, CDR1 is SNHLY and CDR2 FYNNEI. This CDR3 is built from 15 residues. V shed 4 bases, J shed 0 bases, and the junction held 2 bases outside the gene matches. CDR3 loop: CASSVDRGSNQPQHF. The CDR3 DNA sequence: TGTGCCAGCAGTGTAGACAGGGGTAGCAATCAGCCCCAGCATTTT. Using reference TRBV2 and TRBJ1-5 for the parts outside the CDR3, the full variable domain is EPEVTQTPSHQVTQMGQEVILRCVPISNHLYFYWYRQILGQKVEFLVSFYNNEISEKSEIFDDQFSVERPDGSNFTLKIRSTKLEDSAMYFCASSVDRGSNQPQHFGDGTRLSIL.

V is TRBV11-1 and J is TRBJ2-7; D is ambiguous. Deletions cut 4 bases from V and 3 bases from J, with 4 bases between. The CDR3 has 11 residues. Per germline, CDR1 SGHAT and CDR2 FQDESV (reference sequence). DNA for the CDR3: TGTGCCAGCAGCTCCGGCTACGAGCAGTACTTC. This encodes CASSSGYEQYF.